These 15 T cell receptor beta chains were all obtained from the same sample, sequenced in a study of CD8+CD57+ T cells in acquired aplastic anemia. TCR beta VDJ and CDR3 were profiled, and genomic DNA was the template. TCRdb reanalysed the reads using MiXCR and keeps one entry per CDR3 protein. The data contain roughly 250,000 distinct CDR3 sequences, approximately 80% of them singletons. Patients who underwent sequencing had shown CD8+CD57+ cell expansion by flow cytometry. The sequenced sample was sorted CD4+, CD8+, or CD8+CD57+ T cells (not recorded which) from PBMCs. The source is a human donor with aplastic anemia.

Notes on this clonotype: This CDR3 is missing its conserved last phenylalanine or tryptophan, likely due to a read error. The DNA is omitted, as the CDR3 cannot be located on it reliably, and the CDR3 follows TCRdb's listing. This chain connects TRBV7-8 to TRBJ1-2; TRBD1, as called in the table, went unchecked against the DNA. The CDR3 has 13 residues if both end residues are counted. Germline V lookup: CDR1 SGHVS, CDR2 FQNEAQ. CDR3 sequence reads: CASSLAGGHGYQY.

This sequence joins TRBV7-2 and TRBJ2-7, with 7 bases that match TRBD1. V was pared by 4 bases and J by 3 bases, with 18 bases of the junction left unmatched. The CDR3 spans 18 residues. Germline assignment: CDR1 SGHTA and CDR2 FQGNSA. The CDR3 region is CASSWRQGSNYGYYEQYV. As DNA, the CDR3 is TGTGCCAGCAGCTGGCGACAGGGCTCAAACTATGGCTACTACGAGCAGTACGTC.

As to this clonotype: At one end, the junction sequence differs from germline, possibly due to a read error. The V call is TRBV9, the J call TRBJ1-1; D gene uncertain. CDR1 and CDR2 (germline): SGDLS, YYNGEE. This CDR3 contains 15 residues. In DNA, the CDR3 is TGTTCCAGCAGCGTAGGGTCAGATACGCAGTATGATGCTTTCTTT. It specifies CSSSVGSDTQYDAFF.

This chain uses TRBV11-3 with TRBJ1-2; D unclear. V lost 4 bases to trimming and J lost 2 bases, with 14 bases between them. The CDR3 has 15 amino acids. Germline loops: CDR1 SGHNT, CDR2 YENEEA. The CDR3 DNA reads TGTGCCAGCAGCTGGGATCGAAGGTCAAACTATGGCTACACCTTC. Its translation is CASSWDRRSNYGYTF.

The chain is built from TRBV7-6 and TRBJ2-7; perhaps TRBD1 as D (6 bases). With 4 bases removed from V and 4 bases from J, the gap between germline ends came to 26 bases. Germline values: CDR1 SGHVS, CDR2 FNYEAQ. This CDR3 contains 18 residues. The CDR3 is CASSSTTGSEAFFYEQYV. CDR3 DNA sequence: TGTGCCAGCAGCTCCACTACAGGGAGTGAAGCTTTCTTTTACGAGCAGTACGTC.

The chain has TRBV7-2 and TRBJ2-7, with D possibly matching TRBD1 (6 bases). Trimming shortened V by 5 bases and J by 3 bases, and 11 bases separated the two germline ends. Germline V lookup: CDR1 SGHTA, CDR2 FQGNSA. This CDR3 has 13 amino acids. The CDR3 DNA reads as TGTGCCAGCAGCGCGTGGACAGTCTACGAGCAGTACTTC. This encodes CASSAWTVYEQYF.

CDR3 residues: CASSLAAGTKKTQYF. DNA for the CDR3: TGTGCCAGCAGCTTAGCCGCCGGGACAAAGAAGACCCAGTACTTC. This rearrangement joins TRBV7-6 to TRBJ2-5; perhaps TRBD1 as D (6 bases). This CDR3 spans 15 amino acids. With 0 bases removed from V and 6 bases from J, the gap between germline ends came to 14 bases. Germline CDR1 SGHVS, CDR2 FNYEAQ.

There are many counts of this clonotype. The rearrangement uses TRBV5-1 and TRBJ1-3, with D unclear. Germline values: CDR1 SGHRS, CDR2 YFSETQ. Trimming pared 2 bases from V and 7 bases from J, leaving 16 bases between. The CDR3 has 15 residues. CDR3 bases: TGCGCCAGCAGCTTTCGGAAACCGATCGGGAACACCATATATTTT. This translates into CASSFRKPIGNTIYF.

In the case of this clonotype: Germline and junction disagree at one end, which may indicate a read error. The chain employs TRBV7-2 and TRBJ2-1, with TRBD2 as a possible D gene (6 bases). CDR1 is SGHTA and CDR2 is FQGNSA in the germline V gene. This CDR3 is built from 13 residues. CDR3 nucleotides: TGTGCCAGCAGCGTTGGCGGGATCCCCCGGCAGTTCTTT. Protein: CASSVGGIPRQFF. Combining the CDR3 with reference TRBV7-2 and TRBJ2-1 gives the whole variable domain GAGVSQSPSNKVTEKGKDVELRCDPISGHTALYWYRQSLGQGLEFLIYFQGNSAPDKSGLPSDRFSAERTGGSVSTLTIQRTQQEDSAVYLCASSVGGIPRQFFGPGTRLTVL.

V and J are TRBV7-2 and TRBJ1-6; maybe TRBD1 (6 bases). The CDR3 loop spans 15 amino acids. V lost 0 bases, J lost 7 bases, and 10 bases lay in between. From germline, CDR1 is SGHTA and CDR2 FQGNSA. The CDR3 nucleotides read TGTGCCAGCAGCTTAGCGTGGACAGCCAATTCACCCCTCCACTTT. Protein: CASSLAWTANSPLHF.

A remark on this clonotype: Lacking the conserved final phenylalanine or tryptophan, this CDR3 likely reflects a read error. The DNA is left out, because the CDR3 cannot be placed on it with certainty; the CDR3 is given as TCRdb lists it. The chain uses TRBV7-8 and TRBJ1-2; TRBD1 is taken as the D call from the table, unchecked against the DNA. The CDR3 contains 12 residues when both ends are counted. Germline V gene sequence: CDR1 SGHVS, CDR2 FQNEAQ. The CDR3 loop is CASSLAEGPDTQ.

The V call is TRBV9, the J call TRBJ2-7; the D gene could be TRBD1 or TRBD2 (6 bases each). Germline assignment: CDR1 SGDLS and CDR2 YYNGEE. V shed 3 bases and J shed 7 bases, with 23 bases lying between them. The CDR3 is 16 residues long. CDR3 loop: CASSEGGPGDHTEQYV. The CDR3 DNA reads TGTGCCAGCAGCGAAGGGGGGCCAGGGGACCACACTGAGCAGTACGTC.

On this clonotype: A read error may produce the germline difference seen at one junction end. The V gene is TRBV12-3 or TRBV12-4, the J gene TRBJ1-4; D is ambiguous. The length of the CDR3 is 17 residues. In DNA form, the CDR3 reads TGTGCCATCAGTGAGTGTTCACGACAACAAACGCATGAAAAACTGTTTTTT. This codes for CAISECSRQQTHEKLFF.

V usage is TRBV6-1 and J usage is TRBJ1-1; no reliable D call. Germline V CDR1 and CDR2: MNHNS, SASEGT. V dropped 6 bases and J dropped 0 bases, with 14 bases sitting between them. CDR3 size: 15 residues. The CDR3 nucleotides are TGTGCCAGCAGGCAGTTCGAGGCCATGAACACTGAAGCTTTCTTT. It is translated as CASRQFEAMNTEAFF.

The chain couples TRBV9 to TRBJ1-1; D remains unclear. Between the trimmed V and J ends, which lost 0 bases and 11 bases, there was a span of 20 bases. The CDR3 covers 15 residues. Germline loops: CDR1 SGDLS, CDR2 YYNGEE. The CDR3 region has the DNA TGTGCCAGCAGCGTAGGACCAACTGGGCACAATTTTGCTTTCTTT. Residues: CASSVGPTGHNFAFF.